Listed here are 20 T cell receptor beta chains from one sample, sequenced in a study of blood T cells in healthy people across ages. Then a second PCR, running roughly 6 to 11 cycles, was carried out with a sample-barcoded 5' primer and a J-beta primer mix. TCRdb itself ran the 5' RACE reads through MiXCR, one entry per CDR3 protein. The sample gives about 580,000 distinct CDR3 sequences, 45% to 55% of which show up once; approximately 23% is in the top ten. The sequenced sample was blood. The receptor set was obtained from a man aged 80 or over in good health.

Only a few counts were recorded for this clonotype. This rearrangement joins TRBV20-1 to TRBJ2-7; 8 bases are shared with TRBD1. The assigned J gene may be wrong: the sequence end matches TRBJ2-5 better. The CDR3 totals 15 residues. The V gene's germline CDR1 is DFQATT and CDR2 SNEGSKA (reference sequence). The CDR3 loop is CSARAGTGNWETQYF. In nucleotides, the CDR3 is TGCAGTGCTAGAGCGGGGACAGGAAATTGGGAGACCCAGTACTTC.

The J gene is TRBJ2-3, the V gene TRBV7-2, with 10 bases that match TRBD1. Trimming cost V 5 bases and J 1 base; bases outside gene matches: 3. This CDR3 spans 15 amino acids. CDR1 is SGHTA, CDR2 FQGNSA, per germline. DNA for the CDR3: TGTGCCAGCAGCCAGGACAGGGGGGGCACAGATACGCAGTATTTT. This codes for CASSQDRGGTDTQYF.

The CDR3 reads CSVPGLAGGITDTQYF. The CDR3 coding sequence is TGCAGCGTTCCCGGACTAGCGGGAGGCATCACAGATACGCAGTATTTT. This chain uses TRBV29-1 with TRBJ2-3; TRBD2 matches at 14 bases. Germline V lookup: CDR1 SQVTM, CDR2 ANQGSEA. V shed 5 bases and J 2 bases; nucleotides not matched to a gene: 6. The CDR3 runs 16 residues.

In its sample, this clonotype was seen a few times. This chain uses TRBV24-1 with TRBJ2-1, with D unclear. This CDR3 contains 13 residues. Trimming took off 4 bases at V and 6 bases at J, with 9 bases between the two ends. The germline V gene has CDR1 KGHDR and CDR2 SFDVKD. CDR3 loop: CATSDPTRNEQFF. The CDR3 coding sequence is TGTGCCACCAGTGACCCGACCCGCAATGAGCAGTTCTTC.

The table lists this clonotype with a few counts. V and J are TRBV5-1 and TRBJ2-3, with 9 bases that match TRBD2. CDR3 length: 15 amino acids. V trimming: 3 bases; J trimming: 6 bases; junction bases outside the gene matches: 8. Germline-derived CDR1 and CDR2 are SGHRS and YFSETQ. This CDR3 is CASSSTSGGEDTQYF. The CDR3 nucleotides read TGCGCCAGCAGCTCGACTAGCGGCGGCGAGGATACGCAGTATTTT. The full variable domain, rest sourced from reference TRBV5-1 and TRBJ2-3, is KAGVTQTPRYLIKTRGQQVTLSCSPISGHRSVSWYQQTPGQGLQFLFEYFSETQRNKGNFPGRFSGRQFSNSRSEMNVSTLELGDSALYLCASSSTSGGEDTQYFGPGTRLTVL.

V gene TRBV6-1 combines with J gene TRBJ1-2, with D unclear. Deletions cut 2 bases from V and 2 bases from J, with 12 bases between. Germline V gene lookup returns CDR1 MNHNS and CDR2 SASEGT. The CDR3 totals 15 residues. The CDR3 protein is CASSEPIALNYGYTF. The CDR3 DNA follows: TGTGCCAGCAGTGAACCTATAGCCCTAAACTATGGCTACACCTTC.

The chain has TRBV20-1 and TRBJ1-2; D remains ambiguous. CDR1 and CDR2 from the germline V gene are DFQATT and SNEGSKA (reference sequence). V dropped 0 bases and J dropped 8 bases, with 13 bases sitting between them. The CDR3 is 13 amino acids. CDR3 sequence reads: CSARDPGAFGYTF. The CDR3 DNA is TGCAGTGCTAGAGACCCCGGCGCCTTCGGCTACACCTTC.

The chain is built from TRBV7-9 and TRBJ2-2; 12 nucleotides align to TRBD1. The junction had 7 bases not matched to a gene; V was cut back by 3 bases and J by 5 bases. CDR1 and CDR2 from the germline V gene are SEHNR and FQNEAQ (reference sequence). The CDR3 sequence is 17 residues long. CDR3 residues: CASSFTGTGGRTGELFF. CDR3 DNA sequence: TGTGCCAGCAGCTTCACAGGGACAGGGGGCCGAACCGGGGAGCTGTTTTTT.

The chain combines TRBV20-1 with TRBJ2-5; D is unresolved. The tail of the sequence fits TRBJ2-7 better, so the J call may be wrong. The germline CDR1 and CDR2 sequences are DFQATT and SNEGSKA (reference sequence). CDR3 size: 12 residues. The DNA for the CDR3 is TGCAGTGCTAGAGGCCCAATTGGCGAGCAGTACTTC. Encoded protein: CSARGPIGEQYF.

The chain joins TRBV25-1 to TRBJ2-1; tentative D call: TRBD2 (5 bases). The V and J ends lost 6 bases and 8 bases respectively, with 14 bases between them. The CDR3 runs 13 residues. Germline CDR1 is MGHDK and CDR2 is SYGVNS. CDR3 amino acids: CASRYGPRDEQFF. DNA of the CDR3: TGTGCCAGCAGATATGGGCCGAGGGATGAGCAGTTCTTC.

J is TRBJ1-2 and V is TRBV4-2; no reliable D call. The CDR3 has 14 residues. V was pared by 1 base and J by 0 bases, with 6 bases between. The germline V gene has CDR1 LGHNA and CDR2 YNFKEQ. This chain's CDR3 is CASSQGMTNYGYTF. The CDR3 DNA follows: TGTGCCAGCAGCCAAGGGATGACTAACTATGGCTACACCTTC.

The chain joins TRBV30 to TRBJ1-2; D gene unclear. The germline V gene has CDR1 GTSNPN and CDR2 SVGIG (reference sequence). V was trimmed by 2 bases and J by 4 bases, leaving 8 bases between them. This CDR3 has 12 amino acids. CDR3 DNA sequence: TGTGCCTGGAGTATAGTTTCCTATGGCTACACCTTC. Translated: CAWSIVSYGYTF.

This chain connects TRBV12-3 or TRBV12-4 to TRBJ1-5; D possibly corresponds to TRBD1 (6 bases). The CDR3 covers 16 residues. V lost 2 bases and J lost 2, with 13 bases in between. CDR3 coding DNA: TGTGCCAGCAGTTTACGGGCCAGGGGAGGCAATCAGCCCCAGCATTTT. Translation: CASSLRARGGNQPQHF.

The gene calls are TRBV18 and TRBJ2-7; D may match TRBD1 or TRBD2 (5 bases each). The CDR3 totals 16 residues. V was cut by 2 bases and J by 3 bases, with 17 bases left in between. Germline V lookup: CDR1 KGHSH, CDR2 LQKENI. CDR3 bases: TGTGCCAGCTCACCAATAAGTCCCGGGACCTTCTACGAGCAGTACTTC. Protein product: CASSPISPGTFYEQYF.

The chain carries TRBV28 and TRBJ2-7; D is perhaps TRBD1 (6 bases). Trimming removed 3 bases from V and 4 bases from J, with 16 bases in between. Germline values: CDR1 MDHEN, CDR2 SYDVKM. The CDR3 has 15 amino acids. CDR3: CASSLGTGSPYEQYF. The CDR3 bases are TGTGCCAGCAGTTTGGGAACAGGGTCACCTTACGAGCAGTACTTC.

This clonotype appeared many times. The V and J genes are TRBV6-5 and TRBJ2-1; 9 nucleotides align to TRBD2. This CDR3 comprises 15 residues. CDR1 is MNHEY, CDR2 SVGAGI, per germline. The ends lost 5 bases at V and 9 bases at J; junction bases unmatched: 11. This chain's CDR3 is CASSPGTSLRAEQFF. The CDR3 nucleotides are TGTGCCAGCAGTCCAGGGACTAGCTTGAGGGCTGAGCAGTTCTTC.

The rearrangement uses TRBV7-2 and TRBJ1-2; 9 nucleotides line up with TRBD1. CDR1 and CDR2 (germline): SGHTA, FQGNSA. This CDR3 has 14 amino acids. With V trimmed by 5 bases and J by 2 bases, 3 bases remained unmatched. DNA of the CDR3: TGTGCCAGCAGCCGACAGGGGGACAACTATGGCTACACCTTC. This sequence encodes CASSRQGDNYGYTF.

This clonotype was detected many times. This chain uses TRBV6-6 with TRBJ2-5, with 12 nucleotides matching TRBD2. Germline-derived CDR1 and CDR2 are MNHNY and SVGAGI (reference sequence). V trimming: 6 bases; J trimming: 2 bases; junction bases outside the gene matches: 1. The CDR3 contains 14 residues. The CDR3 region is CASRTSGGQETQYF. The CDR3 DNA reads TGTGCCAGCAGGACTAGCGGGGGACAAGAGACCCAGTACTTC.

The rearrangement joins TRBV20-1 to TRBJ1-6; D is undetermined. The V gene's germline CDR1 is DFQATT and CDR2 SNEGSKA (reference sequence). This CDR3 has 11 amino acids. Trimming left V 6 bases short and J 10 bases short, with 10 bases between. CDR3 in DNA: TGCAGTGCCGAGATGTACTCACCCCTCCACTTT. Amino acid sequence: CSAEMYSPLHF.

The rearrangement joins TRBV6-2 or TRBV6-3 to TRBJ2-1, with TRBD1 as a possible D gene (5 bases). This CDR3 spans 14 amino acids. CDR1 is MNHEY, CDR2 SVGEGT, per germline. The germline V and J ends were trimmed by 4 bases and 2 bases, with 9 bases remaining between them. The DNA of the CDR3 is TGTGCCAGCAGTTCCAGGGTACCCTACAATGAGCAGTTCTTC. Amino acid sequence: CASSSRVPYNEQFF.